The rows below give T cell receptor beta chains drawn from one sample of a study of cytomegalovirus exposure and HLA in healthy donors. This table comes from immunoSEQ multiplex PCR, and its TCRdb copy is limited to in-frame clones, with some not included. The table lists about 190,000 clones, roughly four fifths of them singletons. Sequenced input: PBMCs. All receptors derive from a man aged 45-60 years in good health and CMV-seronegative. Each CDR3 is given with its conserved first and last residue. A D gene is named only where the DNA matches it firmly. The listing skips clone size in some rows; elsewhere it reads once, few, many or a size class.

length	size	V	J	D	DNA	CDR3
14	NA	TRBV11-1	TRBJ2-3	NA	TGTGCCAGCAGCTTTAACAACCCCACAGATACGCAGTATTTT	CASSFNNPTDTQYF
16	NA	TRBV5-1	TRBJ1-4	NA	TGCGCCAGCAGCTTCTCACTCTCGAGCACTAATGAAAAACTGTTTTTT	CASSFSLSSTNEKLFF
15	NA	TRBV7-2	TRBJ1-1	TRBD1	TGTGCCAGCAGCTTAAGGACAGGCGTGAACACTGAAGCTTTCTTT	CASSLRTGVNTEAFF
10	NA	TRBV7-9	TRBJ2-5	NA	TGTGCCAGCAGCCGGGAGACCCAGTACTTC	CASSRETQYF
15	NA	TRBV4-3	TRBJ2-1	TRBD2	TGCGCCAGCAGCCAAGATATGGGACTAGCAAATGAGCAGTTCTTC	CASSQDMGLANEQFF
15	NA	TRBV19	TRBJ1-5	NA	TGTGCCAGTAGTCCCCCCCAGGGTGGCAATCAGCCCCAGCATTTT	CASSPPQGGNQPQHF
15	NA	TRBV7-9	TRBJ2-3	TRBD2	TGTGCCAGCAGAGTGGGCGGGGGATACACAGATACGCAGTATTTT	CASRVGGGYTDTQYF
14	NA	TRBV19	TRBJ2-7	NA	TGTGCCAGTAGTATGGGCCAGCAAAAAAACGAGCAGTACTTC	CASSMGQQKNEQYF
16	NA	TRBV7-9	TRBJ2-1	NA	TGTGCCAGCAGCCACACCTCCTCCGGGACATACAATGAGCAGTTCTTC	CASSHTSSGTYNEQFF
14	NA	TRBV21-1	TRBJ2-7	NA	TGTGCCAGCAGCAGCGGGACCCGTAGGCGGGAGCAGTACTTC	CASSSGTRRREQYF
15	NA	TRBV28	TRBJ1-1	TRBD1	TGTGCCACCACTTTCCCAGGGGGCGGAGGCACTGAAGCTTTCTTT	CATTFPGGGGTEAFF
15	once	TRBV5-1	TRBJ2-1	TRBD1	TGCGCCAGCAGCTCAAGGACAGGTGGAGGCGATGAGCAGTTCTTC	CASSSRTGGGDEQFF
14	NA	TRBV6-6	TRBJ1-2	TRBD1	TGTGCCAGCAACCTTAGACAGGGGGGCTATGGCTACACCTTC	CASNLRQGGYGYTF
13	NA	TRBV6-4	TRBJ2-1	TRBD1	TGTGCCAGCAGTGTGGGACAGTACAATGAGCAGTTCTTC	CASSVGQYNEQFF
14	NA	TRBV6-6	TRBJ1-6	NA	TGTGCCAGCAGTTACGAGTCACAGAATTCACCCCTCCACTTT	CASSYESQNSPLHF
15	NA	TRBV11-3	TRBJ1-4	TRBD1	TGTGCCAGCAGCTTAGGCCCAGGGGGAGATGAAAAACTGTTTTTT	CASSLGPGGDEKLFF
13	NA	TRBV6-1	TRBJ1-1	NA	TGTGCCAGCAGCCACGGGGTGAACACTGAAGCTTTCTTT	CASSHGVNTEAFF
15	NA	TRBV6-5	TRBJ2-7	NA	TGTGCCAGCAGTTACTCGATTGGGCAGGCCTACGAGCAGTACTTC	CASSYSIGQAYEQYF
14	once	TRBV6-1	TRBJ2-2	TRBD1	TGTGCCAGCAGAGGACAGGGTACCACCGGGGAGCTGTTTTTT	CASRGQGTTGELFF
17	NA	TRBV18	TRBJ1-1	TRBD1	TGTGCCAGCTCACCATCGGGGACAGAAATGAGGAACACTGAAGCTTTCTTT	CASSPSGTEMRNTEAFF
14	NA	TRBV4-3	TRBJ1-2	TRBD1	TGCGCCAGCAGCCAACAACAGGGGGCCGGTGGCTACACCTTC	CASSQQQGAGGYTF
16	once	TRBV6-5	TRBJ1-5	NA	TGTGCCAGCAGTTACTCCCAGGGTGGTCGTAATCAGCCCCAGCATTTT	CASSYSQGGRNQPQHF
16	NA	TRBV7-6	TRBJ2-1	TRBD2	TGTGCCAGCAGCTCCCGTCCCCGGGAGGGACACAATGAGCAGTTCTTC	CASSSRPREGHNEQFF
16	few	TRBV5-8	TRBJ2-6	NA	TGTGCCAGCAGCTTGGCGCGGGCCTCTGGGGCCAACGTCCTGACTTTC	CASSLARASGANVLTF
14	NA	TRBV30	TRBJ1-4	NA	TGTGCCTGGACCCCGGGACAACCTAATGAAAAACTGTTTTTT	CAWTPGQPNEKLFF
12	NA	TRBV29-1	TRBJ2-7	NA	TGCAGCGCTATAAGGGACACTCACGAGCAGTACTTC	CSAIRDTHEQYF
14	NA	TRBV6-1	TRBJ2-7	NA	TGTGCCAGTTGGTTTGGGCAGGGCCCCTACGAGCAGTACTTC	CASWFGQGPYEQYF
14	NA	TRBV19	TRBJ1-2	TRBD1	TGTGCCAGTAGTACCCGGACAGGGGGACGTGGCTACACCTTC	CASSTRTGGRGYTF
15	NA	TRBV5-1	TRBJ2-2	NA	TGCGCCAGCAGCTTGGTTAGCGCCCACACCGGGGAGCTGTTTTTT	CASSLVSAHTGELFF
13	NA	TRBV18	TRBJ1-5	NA	TGTGCCAGCTCGCGGAATAGCAATCAGCCCCAGCATTTT	CASSRNSNQPQHF
15	NA	TRBV2	TRBJ1-5	NA	TGTGCCAGCAGTGAATTCGGACAGAGCAATCAGCCCCAGCATTTT	CASSEFGQSNQPQHF
15	NA	TRBV4-3	TRBJ2-7	NA	TGCGCCAGCAGCCAAGAAGGCTATAGAGGCTACGAGCAGTACTTC	CASSQEGYRGYEQYF
18	NA	TRBV5-1	TRBJ2-5	TRBD1	TGCGCCAGCAGCTTGGCCGTCGGGCAGGGGGCATCGAGGGAGACCCAGTACTTC	CASSLAVGQGASRETQYF
16	NA	TRBV5-1	TRBJ2-1	TRBD2	TGCGCCAGCAGCCAGCCAACTAGCGGGAGCACGCATGAGCAGTTCTTC	CASSQPTSGSTHEQFF
17	NA	TRBV7-6	TRBJ2-2	TRBD2	TGTGCCAGCAGCTGGGGACTAGCGGGGGGAGGGACCGGGGAGCTGTTTTTT	CASSWGLAGGGTGELFF
14	NA	TRBV7-9	TRBJ2-7	TRBD1	TGTGCCAGCAGCCGGGGACAGAAGATCTACGAGCAGTACTTC	CASSRGQKIYEQYF
15	NA	TRBV29-1	TRBJ2-4	TRBD1	TGCAGCGTTGAAATGGGGCAGGGGGTCAAAAACATTCAGTACTTC	CSVEMGQGVKNIQYF
16	NA	TRBV7-9	TRBJ2-7	TRBD1	TGTGCCAGCAGCCTCTTGGGACAGGGGAGCTCCTACGAGCAGTACTTC	CASSLLGQGSSYEQYF
14	NA	TRBV5-1	TRBJ2-5	NA	TGCGCCAGCAGCACCCAGGGGGGAAAAGAGACCCAGTACTTC	CASSTQGGKETQYF
14	NA	TRBV12-5	TRBJ1-2	TRBD1	TGTGCTAGTGGTTTACAGACAGGGAGGAGAGGCTACACCTTC	CASGLQTGRRGYTF
19	NA	TRBV15	TRBJ2-1	TRBD2	TGTGCCACCAGCCCAGGAGTAGCGGGGGGCCAAATGGGGTACAATGAGCAGTTCTTC	CATSPGVAGGQMGYNEQFF
16	NA	TRBV18	TRBJ1-5	TRBD1	TGTGCCAGCTCTCCTACAGGGGGCGGATCTGGTCAGCCCCAGCATTTT	CASSPTGGGSGQPQHF
16	NA	TRBV7-2	TRBJ2-1	NA	TGTGCCAGCAGCGCTATAGGACTCTCCTCCTACAATGAGCAGTTCTTC	CASSAIGLSSYNEQFF
14	once	TRBV28	TRBJ2-5	NA	TGTGCCAGCACCCCTGATCGGGTCTCGGAGACCCAGTACTTC	CASTPDRVSETQYF
14	NA	TRBV7-2	TRBJ2-1	NA	TGTGCCAGCAGCTTAGATAGCATCATAAATGAGCAGTTCTTC	CASSLDSIINEQFF
14	once	TRBV7-9	TRBJ1-6	NA	TGTGCCAGCAGCTTTTCACAGGAGCATTCACCCCTCCACTTT	CASSFSQEHSPLHF
16	NA	TRBV7-2	TRBJ1-4	TRBD1	TGTGCCAGCAGCTTAGGGGGACAGGGGGCAGGTGAAAAACTGTTTTTT	CASSLGGQGAGEKLFF
16	NA	TRBV5-1	TRBJ2-1	NA	TGCGCCAGCAGCTTGGATGGCTCCCCTTCCAACAATGAGCAGTTCTTC	CASSLDGSPSNNEQFF
15	NA	TRBV7-2	TRBJ2-5	TRBD1	TGTGCCAGCAGCCCGGGGCAGGGGGCTACAGAGACCCAGTACTTC	CASSPGQGATETQYF
13	NA	TRBV19	TRBJ1-1	NA	TGTGCCAGTAGGGACACGGCGAACACTGAAGCTTTCTTT	CASRDTANTEAFF
13	NA	TRBV7-9	TRBJ2-7	NA	TGTTCCAGCACGAGAGGGGGTCCATACGAGCAGTACTTC	CSSTRGGPYEQYF
15	NA	TRBV18	TRBJ2-5	TRBD2	TGTGCCAGCTCACCTCTAGCGGGAGATCGCGAGACCCAGTACTTC	CASSPLAGDRETQYF
18	NA	TRBV7-2	TRBJ2-7	NA	TGTGCCAGCAGCCTCCAAAAGTTCGGGACTGAGTTCTTATACGAGCAGTACTTC	CASSLQKFGTEFLYEQYF
14	NA	TRBV6-5	TRBJ1-2	NA	TGTGCCAGCAGTAACCCTGGGGGGGTTTATGGCTACACCTTC	CASSNPGGVYGYTF